Detailed here is one T cell receptor beta chain. This entry comes from a study of radiation and T cells in renal cell carcinoma. The CDR3 spans 13 residues. Trimming left V 5 bases short and J 3 bases short, with 10 bases between. Germline-derived CDR1 and CDR2 are SGHAT and FQNNGV. Measured with immunoSEQ multiplex PCR; TCRdb has only the in-frame clones, and not every one. This sample has 23,000 or so clones, with 58% found just once. Treatment defined: treatment-naive control, cytoreductive nephrectomy. The source of this sequence is a man between 35 and 55 years old with renal cell carcinoma. Here the sequenced sample was tumor tissue, taken from a patient whose treatment was nephrectomy without radiotherapy. The J gene is TRBJ1-1, the V gene TRBV11-2; D gene uncertain. CDR3 DNA sequence: TGTGCCAGCAGCGGACTGGCGCACACTGAAGCTTTCTTT. Protein: CASSGLAHTEAFF. Complete variable domain (other parts from reference TRBV11-2 and TRBJ1-1): EAGVAQSPRYKIIEKRQSVAFWCNPISGHATLYWYQQILGQGPKLLIQFQNNGVVDDSQLPKDRFSAERLKGVDSTLKIQPAKLEDSAVYLCASSGLAHTEAFFGQGTRLTVV.